This T cell receptor (beta chain) was recorded in a study of blood T cell repertoires in COVID-19. Turning to the study itself: There were acute and convalescent COVID-19 samples, and they came from the United States, Italy and Spain. T cells, B-cell-depleted T cells, or PBMCs supplied cDNA or gDNA.

As processed by the authors: Estimation of nucleated cell counts was performed using reference gene primer amplification. Sequencing was performed with immunoSEQ multiplex PCR; in TCRdb, only in-frame clones are kept and a portion is missing. V, J and clone size derive from that table, while D and trimming were established from the DNA sequence. There are about 230,000 clones in the sample; about 90% occur only once, and about 2.5% lies in the top ten. Germline values: CDR1 LNHNV, CDR2 YYDKDF (reference sequence). The V end lost 5 bases, the J end lost 3 bases, and 13 bases lay between the germline ends. The CDR3 is 14 amino acids.

This chain links TRBV15 with TRBJ1-1; tentative D call: TRBD1 (6 bases). Input material: peripheral blood. This TCR derives from a woman in her fifties or sixties with acute or convalescent COVID-19. The DNA of the CDR3 is TGTGCCACCAGCGCCCGGGGGGCGTACACTGAAGCTTTCTTT. It specifies CATSARGAYTEAFF.